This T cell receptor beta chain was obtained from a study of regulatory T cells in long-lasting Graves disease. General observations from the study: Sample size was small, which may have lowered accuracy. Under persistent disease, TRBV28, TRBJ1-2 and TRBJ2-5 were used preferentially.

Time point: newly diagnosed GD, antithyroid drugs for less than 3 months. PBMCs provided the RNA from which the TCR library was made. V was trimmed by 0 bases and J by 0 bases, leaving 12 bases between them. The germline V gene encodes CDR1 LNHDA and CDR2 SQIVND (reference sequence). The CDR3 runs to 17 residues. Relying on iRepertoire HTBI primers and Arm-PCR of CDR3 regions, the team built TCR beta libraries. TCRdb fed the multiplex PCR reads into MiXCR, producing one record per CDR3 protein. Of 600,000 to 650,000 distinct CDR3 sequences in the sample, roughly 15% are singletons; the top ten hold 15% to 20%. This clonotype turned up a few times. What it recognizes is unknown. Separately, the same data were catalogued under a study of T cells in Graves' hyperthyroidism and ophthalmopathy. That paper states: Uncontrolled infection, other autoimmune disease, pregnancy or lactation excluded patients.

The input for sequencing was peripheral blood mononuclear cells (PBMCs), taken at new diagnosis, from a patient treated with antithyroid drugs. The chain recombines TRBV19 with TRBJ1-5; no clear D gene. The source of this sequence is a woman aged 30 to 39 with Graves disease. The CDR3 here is CASSIEVRRNSNQPQHF. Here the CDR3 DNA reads TGTGCCAGTAGTATAGAGGTTCGGCGGAATAGCAATCAGCCCCAGCATTTT.